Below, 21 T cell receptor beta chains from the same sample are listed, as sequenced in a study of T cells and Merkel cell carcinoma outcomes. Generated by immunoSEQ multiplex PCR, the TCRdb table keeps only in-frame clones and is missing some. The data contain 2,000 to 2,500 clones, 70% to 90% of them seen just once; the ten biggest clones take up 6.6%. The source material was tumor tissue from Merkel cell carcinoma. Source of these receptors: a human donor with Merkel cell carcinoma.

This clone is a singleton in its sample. The CDR3 reads CASSLGRTSTDTQYF. The DNA for the CDR3 is TGTGCCAGCAGTTTGGGAAGGACTAGCACAGATACGCAGTATTTT. V usage is TRBV6-5 and J usage is TRBJ2-3, with D tentatively TRBD2 (5 bases). The germline gives CDR1 MNHEY, CDR2 SVGAGI. V lost 4 bases and J 0 bases, leaving 11 bases between the germline ends. The CDR3 is 15 residues long.

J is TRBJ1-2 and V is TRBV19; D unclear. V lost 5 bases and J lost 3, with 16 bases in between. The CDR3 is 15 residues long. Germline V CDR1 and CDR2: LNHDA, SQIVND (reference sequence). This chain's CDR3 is CASSYRYPPDYGYTF. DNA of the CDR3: TGTGCCAGTAGTTATCGGTACCCGCCCGACTATGGCTACACCTTC.

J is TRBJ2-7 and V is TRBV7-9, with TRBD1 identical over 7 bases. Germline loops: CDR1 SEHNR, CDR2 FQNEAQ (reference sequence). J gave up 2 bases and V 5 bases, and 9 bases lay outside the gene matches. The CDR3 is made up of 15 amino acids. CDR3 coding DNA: TGTGCCAGCAGCGAAAGACAGGGCCAAACCTACGAGCAGTACTTC. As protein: CASSERQGQTYEQYF.

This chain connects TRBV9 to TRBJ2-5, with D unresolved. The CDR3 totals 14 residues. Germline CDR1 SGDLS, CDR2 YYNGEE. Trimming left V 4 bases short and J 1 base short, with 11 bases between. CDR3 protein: CASSLGSSQETQYF. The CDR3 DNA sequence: TGTGCCAGCAGCCTAGGTAGCAGCCAAGAGACCCAGTACTTC. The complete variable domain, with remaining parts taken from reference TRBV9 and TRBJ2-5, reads DSGVTQTPKHLITATGQRVTLRCSPRSGDLSVYWYQQSLDQGLQFLIQYYNGEERAKGNILERFSAQQFPDLHSELNLSSLELGDSALYFCASSLGSSQETQYFGPGTRLLVL.

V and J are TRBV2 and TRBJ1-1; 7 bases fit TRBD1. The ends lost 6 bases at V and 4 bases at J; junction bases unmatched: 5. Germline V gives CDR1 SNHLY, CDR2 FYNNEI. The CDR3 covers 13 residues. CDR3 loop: CASRVGQSTEAFF. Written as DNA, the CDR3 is TGTGCCAGCAGGGTGGGACAGAGCACTGAAGCTTTCTTT.

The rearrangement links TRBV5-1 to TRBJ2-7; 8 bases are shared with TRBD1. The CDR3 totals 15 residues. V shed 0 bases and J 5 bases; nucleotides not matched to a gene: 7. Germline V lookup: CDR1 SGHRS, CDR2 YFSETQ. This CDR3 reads CASSLGRTGSNEQYF. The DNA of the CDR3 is TGCGCCAGCAGCTTGGGGAGGACAGGGTCAAACGAGCAGTACTTC.

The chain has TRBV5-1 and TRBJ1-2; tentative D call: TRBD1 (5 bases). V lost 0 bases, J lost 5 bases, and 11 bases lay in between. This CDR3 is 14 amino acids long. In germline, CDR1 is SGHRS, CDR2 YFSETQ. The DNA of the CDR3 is TGCGCCAGCAGCTTGGCCATGACAGCTTATGGCTACACCTTC. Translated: CASSLAMTAYGYTF.

The CDR3 DNA is TGTGCCAGCATCCCGGGACTAGCGGTCACCAATGAGCAGTTCTTC. Translation gives CASIPGLAVTNEQFF. The chain combines TRBV9 with TRBJ2-1, with TRBD2 matching over 11 bases. J was trimmed by 6 bases and V by 6 bases; bases with no gene match: 8. The germline gives CDR1 SGDLS, CDR2 YYNGEE. This CDR3 has 15 amino acids.

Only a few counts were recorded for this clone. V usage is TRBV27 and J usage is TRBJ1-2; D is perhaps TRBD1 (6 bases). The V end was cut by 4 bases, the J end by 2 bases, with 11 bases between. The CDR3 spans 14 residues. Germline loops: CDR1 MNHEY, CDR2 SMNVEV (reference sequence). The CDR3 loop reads CASSSTDRNYGYTF. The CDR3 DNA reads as TGTGCCAGCAGTTCTACAGACAGGAACTATGGCTACACCTTC.

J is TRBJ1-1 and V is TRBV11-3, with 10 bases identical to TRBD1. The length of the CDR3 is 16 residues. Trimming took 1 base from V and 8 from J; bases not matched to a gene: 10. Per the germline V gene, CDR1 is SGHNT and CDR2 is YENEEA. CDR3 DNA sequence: TGTGCCAGCAGCTTAGGGGGGGCAGGGACAGGGGCCGAAGCTTTCTTT. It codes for CASSLGGAGTGAEAFF.

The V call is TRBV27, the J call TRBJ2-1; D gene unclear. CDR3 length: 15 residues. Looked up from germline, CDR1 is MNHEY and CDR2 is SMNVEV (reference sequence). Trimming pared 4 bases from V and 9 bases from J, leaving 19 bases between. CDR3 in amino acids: CASSSRRAPMGEQFF. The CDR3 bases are TGTGCCAGCAGTTCGCGCCGGGCCCCAATGGGTGAGCAGTTCTTC.

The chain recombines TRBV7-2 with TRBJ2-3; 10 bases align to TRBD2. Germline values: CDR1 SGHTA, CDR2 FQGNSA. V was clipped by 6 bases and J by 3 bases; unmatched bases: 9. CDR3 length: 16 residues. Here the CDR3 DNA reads TGTGCCAGCAGACTCCAAGCGGGGGGGCTAACAGATACGCAGTATTTT. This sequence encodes CASRLQAGGLTDTQYF.

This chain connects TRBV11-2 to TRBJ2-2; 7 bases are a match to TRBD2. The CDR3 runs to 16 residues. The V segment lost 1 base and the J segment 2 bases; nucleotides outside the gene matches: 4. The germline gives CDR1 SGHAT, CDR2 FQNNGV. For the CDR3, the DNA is TGTGCCAGCAGCTTAGCACGGGAGGCTAACACCGGGGAGCTGTTTTTT. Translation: CASSLAREANTGELFF.

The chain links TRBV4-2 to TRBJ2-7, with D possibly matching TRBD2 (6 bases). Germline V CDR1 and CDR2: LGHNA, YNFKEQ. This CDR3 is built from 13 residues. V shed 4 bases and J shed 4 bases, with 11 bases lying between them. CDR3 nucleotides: TGTGCCAGCAGCCCGGGACTCGAATACGAGCAGTACTTC. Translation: CASSPGLEYEQYF.

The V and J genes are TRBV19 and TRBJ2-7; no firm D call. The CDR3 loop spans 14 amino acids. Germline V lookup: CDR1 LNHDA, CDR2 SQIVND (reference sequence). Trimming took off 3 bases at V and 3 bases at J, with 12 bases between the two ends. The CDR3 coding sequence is TGTGCCAGTAGTATTAGGAAGGATTACTACGAGCAGTACTTC. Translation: CASSIRKDYYEQYF.

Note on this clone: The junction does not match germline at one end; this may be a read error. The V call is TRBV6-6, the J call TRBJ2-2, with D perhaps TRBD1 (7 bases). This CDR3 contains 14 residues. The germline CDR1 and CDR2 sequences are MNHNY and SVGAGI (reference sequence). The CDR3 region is CASRPGGNTGELFF. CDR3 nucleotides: TGTGCCAGCAGGCCAGGGGGGAACACCGGAGAGCTGTTTTTT.

CDR3 nucleotides: TGTGCCAGCAGCTCAGGGACAGGGACCTACGAGCAGTACTTC. It yields the protein CASSSGTGTYEQYF. J is TRBJ2-7 and V is TRBV6-6, with TRBD1 identical over 9 bases. Germline values: CDR1 MNHNY, CDR2 SVGAGI (reference sequence). The ends lost 6 bases at V and 2 bases at J; junction bases unmatched: 5. This CDR3 is 14 amino acids long.

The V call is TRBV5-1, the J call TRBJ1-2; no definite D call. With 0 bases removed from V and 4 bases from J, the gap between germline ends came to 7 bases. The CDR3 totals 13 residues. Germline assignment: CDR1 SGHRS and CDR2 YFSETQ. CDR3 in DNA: TGCGCCAGCAGCTTGGACGCAATCTATGGCTACACCTTC. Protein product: CASSLDAIYGYTF.

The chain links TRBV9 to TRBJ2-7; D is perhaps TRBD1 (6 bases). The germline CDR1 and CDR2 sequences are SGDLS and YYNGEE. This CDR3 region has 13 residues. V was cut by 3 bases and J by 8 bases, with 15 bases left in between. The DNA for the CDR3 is TGTGCCAGCAGCGCCGACACAGGGTCGCAGCAGTACTTC. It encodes CASSADTGSQQYF.

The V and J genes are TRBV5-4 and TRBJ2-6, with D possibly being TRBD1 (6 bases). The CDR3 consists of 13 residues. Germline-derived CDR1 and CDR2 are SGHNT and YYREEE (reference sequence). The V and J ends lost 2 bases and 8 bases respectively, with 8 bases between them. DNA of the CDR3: TGTGCCAGCAGCTTCCAGGGGTCCAACGTCCTGACTTTC. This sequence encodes CASSFQGSNVLTF.

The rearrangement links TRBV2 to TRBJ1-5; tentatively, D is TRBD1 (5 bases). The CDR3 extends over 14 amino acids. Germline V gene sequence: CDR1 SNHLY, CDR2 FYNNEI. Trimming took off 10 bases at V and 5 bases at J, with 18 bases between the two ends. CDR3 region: CANRGSAGYQPQHF. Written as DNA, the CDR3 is TGTGCCAACCGTGGGTCCGCAGGGTATCAGCCCCAGCATTTT.